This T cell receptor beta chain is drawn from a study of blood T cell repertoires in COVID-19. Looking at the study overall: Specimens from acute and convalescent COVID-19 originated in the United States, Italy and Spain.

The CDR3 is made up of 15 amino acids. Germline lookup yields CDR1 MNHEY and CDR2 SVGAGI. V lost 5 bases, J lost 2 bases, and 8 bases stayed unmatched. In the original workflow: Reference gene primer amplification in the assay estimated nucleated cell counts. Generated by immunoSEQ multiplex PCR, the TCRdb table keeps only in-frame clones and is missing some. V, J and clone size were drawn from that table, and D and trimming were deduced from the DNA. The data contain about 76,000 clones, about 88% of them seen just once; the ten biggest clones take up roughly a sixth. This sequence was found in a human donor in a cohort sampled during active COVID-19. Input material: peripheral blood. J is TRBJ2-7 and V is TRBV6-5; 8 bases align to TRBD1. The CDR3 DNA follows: TGTGCCAGCAGTCTCACGACAGGGGACCCCTACGAGCAGTACTTC. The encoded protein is CASSLTTGDPYEQYF.